The 3 T cell receptor beta chains presented below share a single source sample, sequenced in a study of cytomegalovirus exposure and HLA in healthy donors. 60 Vbeta and 13 Jbeta primers were used in PCR. TCRdb's copy holds only in-frame clones and misses some; the assay was immunoSEQ multiplex PCR. This sample has 90,000 to 150,000 clones, with 15% found just once. Sequencing was performed on PBMCs. Receptor source: a woman aged 18-29 years in good health and CMV-seronegative.

There are a few counts of this clone. The V and J genes are TRBV9 and TRBJ1-2, with 8 bases that match TRBD1. The length of the CDR3 is 13 residues. J gave up 3 bases and V 7 bases, and 5 bases lay outside the gene matches. Germline V gene sequence: CDR1 SGDLS, CDR2 YYNGEE. The CDR3 bases are TGTGCCAGCGGGGCAGGGGGCGACTATGGCTACACCTTC. Its protein product is CASGAGGDYGYTF.

The table lists this clone with a few counts. For the CDR3, the DNA is TGTGCCAGCACCCGAAGGGTAGGACTGCTGAACACTGAAGCTTTCTTT. Protein product: CASTRRVGLLNTEAFF. This chain joins TRBV27 and TRBJ1-1; D uncertain. V was clipped by 7 bases and J by 0 bases, with 18 bases between them. The CDR3 is 16 amino acids. Germline loops: CDR1 MNHEY, CDR2 SMNVEV (reference sequence).

V usage is TRBV2 and J usage is TRBJ1-5; possibly TRBD1 for D (5 bases). The CDR3 is made up of 15 amino acids. V was shortened by 6 bases and J by 0 bases, with 12 bases between the two germline ends. Germline CDR1 reads SNHLY; CDR2 reads FYNNEI. In DNA, the CDR3 is TGTGCCAGCAGACCACAGGTTTATAGCAATCAGCCCCAGCATTTT. Translating it yields CASRPQVYSNQPQHF. The full variable domain, in which reference TRBV2 and TRBJ1-5 provide the parts outside the CDR3, is EPEVTQTPSHQVTQMGQEVILRCVPISNHLYFYWYRQILGQKVEFLVSFYNNEISEKSEIFDDQFSVERPDGSNFTLKIRSTKLEDSAMYFCASRPQVYSNQPQHFGDGTRLSIL.